What follows describes a single T cell receptor beta chain. The data derive from a study of blood T cell repertoires in COVID-19. Profiling relied on immunoSEQ multiplex PCR, and the TCRdb table lists in-frame clones only, not all of them. The table has tens of thousands of clones, more than 80% seen once. This clonotype originated in a woman aged 80 or older with acute or convalescent COVID-19. Sequencing was done on a sample of peripheral blood.

Here the CDR3 DNA reads TGTGCCAGCAGCTTAAGTTCTAGCCGGGAGACCCAGTACTTC. Its translation: CASSLSSSRETQYF. The rearrangement uses TRBV7-8 and TRBJ2-5; TRBD2 is a possible D gene (5 bases). The length of the CDR3 is 14 residues. Germline CDR1 is SGHVS and CDR2 is FQNEAQ. With 2 bases removed from V and 5 bases from J, the gap between germline ends came to 12 bases.